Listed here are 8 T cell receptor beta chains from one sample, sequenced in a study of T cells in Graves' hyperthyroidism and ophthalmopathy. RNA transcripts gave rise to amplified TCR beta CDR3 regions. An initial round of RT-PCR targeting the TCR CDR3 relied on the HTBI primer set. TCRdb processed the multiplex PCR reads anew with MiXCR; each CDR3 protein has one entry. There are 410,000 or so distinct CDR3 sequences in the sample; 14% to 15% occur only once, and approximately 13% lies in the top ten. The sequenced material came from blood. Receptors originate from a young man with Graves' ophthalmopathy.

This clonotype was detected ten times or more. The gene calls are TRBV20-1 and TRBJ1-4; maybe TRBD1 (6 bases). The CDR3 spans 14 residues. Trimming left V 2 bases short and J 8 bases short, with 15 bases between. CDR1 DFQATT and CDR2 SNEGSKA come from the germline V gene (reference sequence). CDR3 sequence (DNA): TGCAGTGCTAGAACAGTGGACAGCTTGGAAAAACTGTTTTTT. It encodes CSARTVDSLEKLFF.

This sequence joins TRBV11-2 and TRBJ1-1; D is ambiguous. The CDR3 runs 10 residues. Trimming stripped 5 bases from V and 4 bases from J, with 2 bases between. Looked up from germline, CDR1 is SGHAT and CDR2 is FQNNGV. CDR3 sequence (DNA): TGTGCCAGCAGCACCACTGAAGCTTTCTTT. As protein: CASSTTEAFF.

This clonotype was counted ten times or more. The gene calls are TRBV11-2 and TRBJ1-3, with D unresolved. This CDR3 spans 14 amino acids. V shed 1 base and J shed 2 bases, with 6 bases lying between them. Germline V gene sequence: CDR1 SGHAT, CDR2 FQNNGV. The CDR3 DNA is TGTGCCAGCAGCTTAGGCACCCCTGGAAACACCATATATTTT. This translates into CASSLGTPGNTIYF.

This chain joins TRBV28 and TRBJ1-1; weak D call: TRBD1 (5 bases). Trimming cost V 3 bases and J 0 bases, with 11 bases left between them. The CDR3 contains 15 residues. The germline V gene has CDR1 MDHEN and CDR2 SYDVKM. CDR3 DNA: TGTGCCAGCAGTTTGGAGGGACTCATGAACACTGAAGCTTTCTTT. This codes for CASSLEGLMNTEAFF.

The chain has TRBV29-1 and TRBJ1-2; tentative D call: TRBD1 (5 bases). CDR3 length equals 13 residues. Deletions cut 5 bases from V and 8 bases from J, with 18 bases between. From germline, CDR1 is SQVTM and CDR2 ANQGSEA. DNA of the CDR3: TGCAGCGTTATCGGGGGGGAGGCGGAAGGCTACACCTTC. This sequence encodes CSVIGGEAEGYTF.

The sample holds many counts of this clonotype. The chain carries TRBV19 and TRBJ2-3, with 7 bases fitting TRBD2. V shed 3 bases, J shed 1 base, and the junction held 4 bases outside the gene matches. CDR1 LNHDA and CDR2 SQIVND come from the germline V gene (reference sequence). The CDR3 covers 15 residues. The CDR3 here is CASSIGAGRTDTQYF. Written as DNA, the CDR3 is TGTGCCAGTAGTATTGGAGCGGGACGCACAGATACGCAGTATTTT.

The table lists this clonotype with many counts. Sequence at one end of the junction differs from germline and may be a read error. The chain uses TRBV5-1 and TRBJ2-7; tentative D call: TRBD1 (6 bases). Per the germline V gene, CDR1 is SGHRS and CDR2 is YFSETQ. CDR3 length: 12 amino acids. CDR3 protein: CASSSQGYEQYF. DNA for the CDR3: TGTGCCAGCAGCTCCCAGGGGTACGAGCAGTACTTC.

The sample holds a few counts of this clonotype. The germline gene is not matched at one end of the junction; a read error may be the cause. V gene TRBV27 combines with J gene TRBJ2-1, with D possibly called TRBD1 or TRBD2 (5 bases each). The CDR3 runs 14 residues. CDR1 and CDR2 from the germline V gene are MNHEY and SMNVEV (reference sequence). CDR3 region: CASSHRDGYNKQFF. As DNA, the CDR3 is TGTGCCAGCAGTCACCGGGACGGTTACAATAAGCAGTTCTTC.